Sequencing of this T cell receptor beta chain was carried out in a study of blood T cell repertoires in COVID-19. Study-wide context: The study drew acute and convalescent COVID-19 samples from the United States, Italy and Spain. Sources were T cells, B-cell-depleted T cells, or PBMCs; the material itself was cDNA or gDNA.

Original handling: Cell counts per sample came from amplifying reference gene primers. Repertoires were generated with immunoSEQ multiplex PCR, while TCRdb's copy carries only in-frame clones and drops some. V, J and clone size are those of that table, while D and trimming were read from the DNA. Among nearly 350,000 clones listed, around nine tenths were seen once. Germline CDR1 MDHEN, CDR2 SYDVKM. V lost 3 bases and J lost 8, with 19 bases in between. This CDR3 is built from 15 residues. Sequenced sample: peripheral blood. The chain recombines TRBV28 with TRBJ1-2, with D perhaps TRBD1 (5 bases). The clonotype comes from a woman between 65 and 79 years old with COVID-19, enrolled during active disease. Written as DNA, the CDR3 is TGTGCCAGCAGTTTTTCTGACAGAGGCGCTGACGGCTACACCTTC. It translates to CASSFSDRGADGYTF.